This TCR beta chain was sequenced for a study of CD8 T cells in Susac syndrome. Details on this clonotype: What it binds is unknown.

Random-hexamer reverse transcription was applied to 0.5 to 1 ug RNA. Amplification of the TCR beta CDR3 was carried out by immunoSEQ multiplex PCR, which spanned a total of 54 Vbeta and 13 Jbeta segments. Using its own MiXCR run on the immunoSEQ multiplex PCR reads, TCRdb lists one record per CDR3 protein. The sample contains under 200,000 distinct CDR3 sequences, approximately 96% of which appear only once. Study outcomes and limitations: The study conceded that relatively few individuals underwent its TCR sequencing and HLA analysis.

The sequencing input was CD8+ T cells from PBMCs. The clonotype originates from a human donor with multiple sclerosis.

The CDR3 DNA reads as TGTGCCAGCAGTCCTGGGACAGGTGGTAGCGGGAGAGAAGGAGATACGCAGTATTTT. Its translation is CASSPGTGGSGREGDTQYF. The chain is built from TRBV13 and TRBJ2-3; possibly TRBD2 for D (9 bases). Deletions cut 6 bases from V and 5 bases from J, with 30 bases between. The CDR3 has 19 amino acids. CDR1 and CDR2 (germline): PRHDT, FYEKMQ (reference sequence).